Listed here are 21 T cell receptor beta chains from one sample, sequenced in a study of response to subunit inactivated influenza vaccine. TCRdb processed the RT-PCR reads anew with MiXCR; each CDR3 protein has one entry. The data show hundreds of thousands of distinct CDR3 sequences, 15% to 20% seen once. The material sequenced was PBMCs from blood, taken more than 4 days after vaccination. The receptor set was obtained from a man aged 45-65 years who received an inactivated influenza vaccine.

This clonotype was found a few times. This chain joins TRBV18 and TRBJ2-1, with a weak D call TRBD1 (7 bases). The CDR3 length is 16 residues. Germline V CDR1 and CDR2: KGHSH, LQKENI. Trimming left V 3 bases short and J 1 base short, with 13 bases between. In DNA, the CDR3 is TGTGCCAGCTCACCGTCAGGGGGGTTTTCCTACAATGAGCAGTTCTTC. It translates to CASSPSGGFSYNEQFF.

This clonotype came up many times. The chain combines TRBV20-1 with TRBJ1-2, with a weak D call TRBD1 (5 bases). CDR1 and CDR2 (germline): DFQATT, SNEGSKA (reference sequence). The CDR3 sequence is 15 residues long. Trimming took off 0 bases at V and 7 bases at J, with 18 bases between the two ends. CDR3 nucleotide sequence: TGCAGTGCTAGAGATACTAGAGGGGAAATGGGTGGCTACACCTTC. Protein sequence: CSARDTRGEMGGYTF.

Many counts were recorded for this clonotype. This chain connects TRBV12-3 or TRBV12-4 to TRBJ1-1; the D is unclear. The CDR3 has 13 residues. The ends were cut back, 1 base at V and 4 bases at J, with 7 bases in the middle. The CDR3 sequence: CASSLVVGTEAFF. The CDR3 DNA sequence: TGTGCCAGCAGTTTAGTTGTCGGCACTGAAGCTTTCTTT.

This chain connects TRBV12-3 or TRBV12-4 to TRBJ1-2; a weak D match, TRBD1 (6 bases). The CDR3 totals 15 residues. V shed 5 bases and J shed 2 bases, with 15 bases lying between them. The CDR3 loop reads CASSPYRASNYGYTF. CDR3 nucleotide sequence: TGTGCCAGCAGTCCATACAGGGCGTCCAACTATGGCTACACCTTC.

In its sample, this clonotype was seen a few times. The V call is TRBV14, the J call TRBJ2-3, with D tentatively TRBD1 (6 bases). Germline V CDR1 and CDR2: SGHDN, FVKESK. This CDR3 has 16 amino acids. The V and J ends lost 3 bases and 1 base respectively, with 14 bases between them. In nucleotides, the CDR3 is TGTGCCAGCAGCCAGGGGACACTGGCCGGCACAGATACGCAGTATTTT. Residues: CASSQGTLAGTDTQYF.

Comments on this clonotype: A clone one base away is much larger, so this may be a read error. This rearrangement joins TRBV24-1 to TRBJ2-2, with TRBD1 as a possible D gene (6 bases). Trimming removed 4 bases from V and 1 base from J, with 21 bases in between. Germline V lookup: CDR1 KGHDR, CDR2 SFDVKD. This CDR3 has 19 residues. The CDR3 nucleotides are TGTGCCACCAGTGAGGGACACAGGAACTTCTTTAGGAACACCGGGGAGCTGTTTTTT. Residues: CATSEGHRNFFRNTGELFF.

The genes are TRBV7-9 and TRBJ2-7; 7 nucleotides match TRBD1. Looked up from germline, CDR1 is SEHNR and CDR2 is FQNEAQ (reference sequence). Trimming cost V 0 bases and J 9 bases; bases outside gene matches: 8. The CDR3 is 14 residues long. The CDR3: CASSLAAGGKRQYF. The CDR3 DNA is TGTGCCAGCAGCTTAGCGGCAGGGGGAAAACGGCAGTACTTC.

Only a few counts were recorded for this clonotype. The genes are TRBV5-1 and TRBJ2-2; no clear D gene. There are 13 residues in the CDR3. V was pared by 5 bases and J by 6 bases, with 11 bases between. Germline V gene sequence: CDR1 SGHRS, CDR2 YFSETQ. The CDR3: CASSRGPAGELFF. The CDR3 DNA is TGCGCCAGCAGTCGTGGCCCCGCCGGGGAGCTGTTTTTT.

The chain uses TRBV7-2 and TRBJ1-2; D gene ambiguous. The ends were cut back, 4 bases at V and 6 bases at J, with 12 bases in the middle. CDR1 and CDR2 (germline): SGHTA, FQGNSA. The CDR3 is made up of 13 amino acids. This CDR3 reads CASSSLRMDGYTF. The CDR3 DNA is TGTGCCAGCAGCTCCCTAAGGATGGATGGCTACACCTTC.

The genes are TRBV10-3 and TRBJ2-1; tentatively, D is TRBD1 (6 bases). Germline V lookup: CDR1 ENHRY, CDR2 SYGVKD. The CDR3 extends over 14 amino acids. V was trimmed by 7 bases and J by 8 bases, leaving 18 bases between them. CDR3 sequence: CAIIQGRDWYEQFF. CDR3 sequence (DNA): TGTGCCATCATCCAGGGGCGAGATTGGTATGAGCAGTTCTTC.

This clonotype was detected ten times or more. The rearrangement joins TRBV29-1 to TRBJ2-7, with 10 bases that match TRBD2. The CDR3 has 12 amino acids. V was clipped by 7 bases and J by 5 bases; unmatched bases: 5. CDR1 is SQVTM and CDR2 is ANQGSEA in the germline V gene. In DNA, the CDR3 is TGCAGCGCGAGCGGGGGGGAAAACGAGCAGTACTTC. This sequence encodes CSASGGENEQYF.

This clonotype appeared many times. The chain couples TRBV7-9 to TRBJ2-6; perhaps TRBD2 as D (5 bases). Trimming took off 6 bases at V and 1 base at J, with 10 bases between the two ends. The CDR3 covers 15 residues. Germline V CDR1 and CDR2: SEHNR, FQNEAQ (reference sequence). The CDR3 DNA reads as TGTGCCAGCAGTTTGGCGGGTTCTGGGGCCAACGTCCTGACTTTC. Residues: CASSLAGSGANVLTF.

This chain links TRBV5-6 with TRBJ2-5, with 9 bases identical to TRBD2. Germline CDR1 is SGHDT and CDR2 is YYEEEE. The CDR3 extends over 16 amino acids. V shed 3 bases and J 1 base; nucleotides not matched to a gene: 7. CDR3 nucleotide sequence: TGTGCCAGCAGCTCGATTGGGCGGGGGGGCCAAGAGACCCAGTACTTC. Translation gives CASSSIGRGGQETQYF.

This clonotype was counted a few times. This chain connects TRBV19 to TRBJ2-1; TRBD1 agrees at 7 bases. The CDR3 has 14 amino acids. CDR1 and CDR2 (germline): LNHDA, SQIVND (reference sequence). V dropped 3 bases and J dropped 9; count of bases not matched to a gene: 8. The CDR3: CASSMPAGGIEQFF. The CDR3 DNA is TGTGCCAGTAGTATGCCGGCAGGGGGAATTGAGCAGTTCTTC.

The chain joins TRBV20-1 to TRBJ2-4, with D perhaps matching TRBD1 (6 bases). The germline V gene has CDR1 DFQATT and CDR2 SNEGSKA (reference sequence). The V end was cut by 6 bases, the J end by 8 bases, with 17 bases between. The CDR3 consists of 13 residues. CDR3 loop: CSARNTGFDIQYF. The DNA of the CDR3 is TGCAGTGCCAGAAACACAGGGTTCGACATTCAGTACTTC.

This clonotype occurred a few times. This chain joins TRBV6-2 or TRBV6-3 and TRBJ1-1; TRBD1 is a possible D gene (5 bases). Trimming left V 4 bases short and J 1 base short, with 16 bases between. The CDR3 loop spans 16 amino acids. Per germline, CDR1 MNHEY and CDR2 SVGEGT. The CDR3 loop reads CASSSPVPGKNTEAFF. CDR3 sequence (DNA): TGTGCCAGCAGTTCCCCAGTCCCAGGGAAGAACACTGAAGCTTTCTTT.

The chain joins TRBV20-1 to TRBJ2-3; a weak D match, TRBD2 (7 bases). The CDR3 length is 14 residues. CDR1 is DFQATT, CDR2 SNEGSKA, per germline (reference sequence). V lost 4 bases and J 0 bases, leaving 11 bases between the germline ends. The CDR3, as DNA: TGCAGTGCTACCGGGGGGACAAGCACAGATACGCAGTATTTT. Translated: CSATGGTSTDTQYF.

At least ten counts were recorded for this clonotype. This chain joins TRBV7-9 and TRBJ1-2, with a tentative D call TRBD1 (5 bases). Between the trimmed V and J ends, which lost 5 bases and 4 bases, there was a span of 17 bases. The CDR3 runs 15 residues. CDR1 is SEHNR and CDR2 is FQNEAQ in the germline V gene (reference sequence). For the CDR3, the DNA is TGTGCCAGCAGCCCGACCCAGGACACCTTCTATGGCTACACCTTC. Translation gives CASSPTQDTFYGYTF.

This clonotype was counted a few times. V is TRBV5-5 and J is TRBJ2-3; 10 bases fit TRBD2. Losses at the gene ends were 2 bases for V and 3 bases for J; bases not matched to a gene: 3. The CDR3 runs to 15 residues. Germline assignment: CDR1 SGHKS and CDR2 YYEKEE (reference sequence). The CDR3 region is CASSFSAGGTDTQYF. The CDR3 region has the DNA TGTGCCAGCAGCTTCTCAGCGGGGGGGACAGATACGCAGTATTTT.

The chain links TRBV6-6 to TRBJ2-7; D gene unclear. This CDR3 spans 13 amino acids. V was trimmed by 2 bases and J by 4 bases, leaving 9 bases between them. CDR1 is MNHNY and CDR2 is SVGAGI in the germline V gene (reference sequence). The CDR3, as DNA: TGTGCCAGCAGTTACCGTCTGGGTTACGAGCAGTACTTC. Residues: CASSYRLGYEQYF.

This clonotype was counted a few times. The chain joins TRBV5-1 to TRBJ2-7; D is unclear. CDR3 size: 15 residues. CDR1 SGHRS and CDR2 YFSETQ come from the germline V gene. The ends were cut back, 0 bases at V and 0 bases at J, with 10 bases in the middle. CDR3 coding DNA: TGCGCCAGCAGCTTGGACGCGGACGGCTCCTACGAGCAGTACTTC. It is translated as CASSLDADGSYEQYF.